Below, one T cell receptor (beta chain) is given with its context. This CDR3 is built from 15 residues. The germline CDR1 and CDR2 sequences are SGHRS and YFSETQ. J gave up 1 base and V 5 bases, and 7 bases lay outside the gene matches. These data originate in a study of blood T cell repertoires in COVID-19. Study at large: There were acute and convalescent COVID-19 samples, and they came from the United States, Italy and Spain. Sources were T cells, B-cell-depleted T cells, or PBMCs; the material itself was cDNA or gDNA.

In the original processing: Quantification of nucleated cells was approximated via reference gene primer amplification. The data were produced by immunoSEQ multiplex PCR, yet TCRdb's version contains in-frame clones alone and is incomplete. The DNA was the basis for D and trimming; V, J and clone size are from that table. The sample holds 110,000 or so clones, around four fifths seen once. The rearrangement uses TRBV5-1 and TRBJ2-3, with 7 bases lining up with TRBD2. This TCR came from a woman aged 35 to 49 with acute or convalescent COVID-19. The sequenced material came from peripheral blood. CDR3 in amino acids: CASSRQSGGTDTQYF. CDR3 nucleotides: TGCGCCAGCAGTCGCCAGAGCGGGGGCACAGATACGCAGTATTTT.